Each of the 29 T cell receptor beta chains below was sequenced from the same sample in a study of beta chain features in type 1 diabetes. Since all of the isolated RNA was reverse transcribed, expressed TCRB transcripts were what got sequenced. Sequencing was performed with immunoSEQ multiplex PCR; in TCRdb, only in-frame clones are kept and a portion is missing. The sample lists 450,000 to 550,000 clones, roughly 31% occurring once. The sequenced sample was naive CD4+ T cells from blood. Receptors were obtained from a man aged 18 to 29 in good health.

V and J are TRBV9 and TRBJ1-3, with D unresolved. The CDR3 has 16 amino acids. Germline V gene data show CDR1 as SGDLS and CDR2 as YYNGEE. V was clipped by 4 bases and J by 0 bases, with 14 bases between them. The CDR3 nucleotides read TGTGCCAGCAGCTCCCGCGCGCTATCCTCTGGAAACACCATATATTTT. Its protein is CASSSRALSSGNTIYF.

The chain is built from TRBV6-1 and TRBJ1-4; no firm D call. Trimming left V 6 bases short and J 0 bases short, with 5 bases between. This CDR3 region has 13 residues. The germline gives CDR1 MNHNS, CDR2 SASEGT. The CDR3 sequence is CASRGTTNEKLFF. The CDR3 region has the DNA TGTGCCAGCAGAGGTACAACTAATGAAAAACTGTTTTTT.

In regard to this clone: Within the sample, other DNA sequences also encode this same CDR3. The chain uses TRBV9 and TRBJ2-5; unclear D gene. The germline gives CDR1 SGDLS, CDR2 YYNGEE. The CDR3 contains 13 residues. V shed 0 bases and J shed 1 base, with 4 bases lying between them. The chain's CDR3 is CASSVASQETQYF. CDR3 nucleotides: TGTGCCAGCAGCGTAGCCAGCCAAGAGACCCAGTACTTC.

The chain carries TRBV4-1 and TRBJ2-2; D is possibly TRBD2 (6 bases). The germline V gene has CDR1 MGHRA and CDR2 YSYEKL. There are 15 residues in the CDR3. V shed 2 bases and J shed 2 bases, with 9 bases lying between them. In nucleotides, the CDR3 is TGCGCCAGCAGCCAAATGGGACTTAACACCGGGGAGCTGTTTTTT. Its translation is CASSQMGLNTGELFF.

The chain recombines TRBV5-1 with TRBJ2-5, with D tentatively TRBD2 (5 bases). Trimming removed 4 bases at V and 2 bases at J, with 12 bases between. Germline values: CDR1 SGHRS, CDR2 YFSETQ. The CDR3 loop spans 14 amino acids. The CDR3 protein is CASSHGDTQETQYF. CDR3 nucleotides: TGCGCCAGCAGCCACGGGGATACTCAAGAGACCCAGTACTTC.

The chain carries TRBV14 and TRBJ2-1, with a weak D call TRBD1 (5 bases). Germline V gives CDR1 SGHDN, CDR2 FVKESK. The V and J ends lost 5 bases and 4 bases respectively, with 9 bases between them. The CDR3 contains 13 residues. The CDR3 DNA reads as TGTGCCAGCAGCACCGGACATTACAATGAGCAGTTCTTC. It specifies CASSTGHYNEQFF.

This clone occurred a few times. V usage is TRBV14 and J usage is TRBJ2-1, with unresolved D. The CDR3 contains 16 residues. Germline V CDR1 and CDR2: SGHDN, FVKESK. Trimming removed 4 bases from V and 2 bases from J, with 15 bases in between. CDR3 coding DNA: TGTGCCAGCAGCCCCCTCCTTAAGGCGGCCTACAATGAGCAGTTCTTC. Amino acid sequence: CASSPLLKAAYNEQFF.

This clone was counted ten times or more. This chain links TRBV14 with TRBJ2-1; D gene ambiguous. The V end was cut by 6 bases, the J end by 9 bases, with 3 bases between. The CDR3 has 9 residues. Germline lookup yields CDR1 SGHDN and CDR2 FVKESK. DNA for the CDR3: TGTGCCAGCAGTCGTGAGCAGTTCTTC. This encodes CASSREQFF.

This clone has just a few counts. The chain recombines TRBV30 with TRBJ1-1; D uncertain. V was clipped by 7 bases and J by 0 bases, with 9 bases between them. Germline-derived CDR1 and CDR2 are GTSNPN and SVGIG (reference sequence). The CDR3 contains 12 residues. CDR3 coding DNA: TGTGCCTTCAGGCGGTTGAACACTGAAGCTTTCTTT. Protein sequence: CAFRRLNTEAFF.

The chain carries TRBV2 and TRBJ2-3, with 13 nucleotides matching TRBD2. Germline values: CDR1 SNHLY, CDR2 FYNNEI. Germline trimming cut 8 bases from V and 4 bases from J; bases unmatched to any gene: 6. The CDR3 covers 15 residues. The CDR3 DNA reads TGTGCCAGCGACGGGACTAGCGGGATACCAGATACGCAGTATTTT. Protein sequence: CASDGTSGIPDTQYF. Variable domain in full (rest from reference TRBV2 and TRBJ2-3): EPEVTQTPSHQVTQMGQEVILRCVPISNHLYFYWYRQILGQKVEFLVSFYNNEISEKSEIFDDQFSVERPDGSNFTLKIRSTKLEDSAMYFCASDGTSGIPDTQYFGPGTRLTVL.

In this sample, this clone turned up a few times. The rearrangement links TRBV7-7 to TRBJ2-2; 11 bases are shared with TRBD2. The ends lost 6 bases at V and 4 bases at J; junction bases unmatched: 7. The germline V gene has CDR1 SSHAT and CDR2 FNYEAQ (reference sequence). CDR3 length: 16 amino acids. The CDR3, as DNA: TGTGCCAGCAGTTCACATAGCGGGAGGGCCACCGGGGAGCTGTTTTTT. Its translation is CASSSHSGRATGELFF.

The chain carries TRBV9 and TRBJ2-1, with TRBD1 matching 9 bases. Germline lookup yields CDR1 SGDLS and CDR2 YYNGEE. The CDR3 sequence is 15 residues long. Trimming removed 3 bases from V and 8 bases from J; junction bases left unmatched: 9. The CDR3 DNA is TGTGCCAGCAGCGCCCGGGACAGGGCTGTTTATGAGCAGTTCTTC. Amino acid sequence: CASSARDRAVYEQFF.

This clone has only a few counts. The V and J genes are TRBV4-3 and TRBJ2-3; 11 nucleotides agree with TRBD2. From germline, CDR1 is LGHNA and CDR2 YSLEER. After removal of 1 base from V and 3 bases from J, the junction contained 3 bases not matched to a gene. CDR3 size: 16 residues. DNA of the CDR3: TGCGCCAGCAGCCAAGTCCTAGCGGGAGGAACAGATACGCAGTATTTT. Translated, it gives CASSQVLAGGTDTQYF.

The rearrangement links TRBV6-1 to TRBJ2-3, with TRBD1 matching over 9 bases. Germline lookup yields CDR1 MNHNS and CDR2 SASEGT. The V segment lost 9 bases and the J segment 4 bases; nucleotides outside the gene matches: 8. The CDR3 extends over 14 amino acids. The CDR3 spells CASPGTGFSDTQYF. Here the CDR3 DNA reads TGTGCCAGTCCCGGGACAGGGTTTTCAGATACGCAGTATTTT.

The chain recombines TRBV30 with TRBJ2-1; TRBD2 might be the D (5 bases). The V end was cut by 0 bases, the J end by 0 bases, with 12 bases between. From germline, CDR1 is GTSNPN and CDR2 SVGIG (reference sequence). CDR3 size: 16 residues. CDR3 in DNA: TGTGCCTGGAGTGTCCAGCGGTCCTTCTCCTACAATGAGCAGTTCTTC. This gives the protein CAWSVQRSFSYNEQFF.

This clone turned up a few times. This sequence joins TRBV9 and TRBJ1-3; D gene uncertain. Germline CDR1 reads SGDLS; CDR2 reads YYNGEE. Trimming stripped 5 bases from V and 0 bases from J, with 12 bases between. The CDR3 contains 15 residues. DNA for the CDR3: TGTGCCAGCAGTGACCTGGGGTACTCTGGAAACACCATATATTTT. It encodes CASSDLGYSGNTIYF.

This rearrangement joins TRBV7-9 to TRBJ1-4; 11 positions agree with TRBD1. Looked up from germline, CDR1 is SEHNR and CDR2 is FQNEAQ (reference sequence). Trimming at V came to 5 bases and at J to 10 bases, leaving 3 bases not matched to a gene. CDR3 length: 13 residues. The CDR3 is CASSPGTGGKLFF. CDR3 DNA sequence: TGTGCCAGCAGCCCAGGGACAGGGGGAAAACTGTTTTTT. Based on the CDR3 plus reference TRBV7-9 and TRBJ1-4, the full variable domain is DTGVSQNPRHKITKRGQNVTFRCDPISEHNRLYWYRQTLGQGPEFLTYFQNEAQLEKSRLLSDRFSAERPKGSFSTLEIQRTEQGDSAMYLCASSPGTGGKLFFGSGTQLSVL.

This rearrangement joins TRBV29-1 to TRBJ2-1; 8 nucleotides agree with TRBD2. CDR1 is SQVTM and CDR2 is ANQGSEA in the germline V gene. The V gene end was trimmed by 8 bases and the J gene end by 0 bases; junction bases not matched to a gene: 3. The CDR3 has 13 amino acids. CDR3 nucleotides: TGCAGCTCGCGGGAGGACTCCTACAATGAGCAGTTCTTC. This encodes CSSREDSYNEQFF.

Only a few counts were recorded for this clone. The sample holds other DNA sequences that translate to the same CDR3. This sequence joins TRBV18 and TRBJ1-1; D not resolved. The CDR3 length is 14 residues. From germline, CDR1 is KGHSH and CDR2 LQKENI. V dropped 0 bases and J dropped 1 base, with 6 bases sitting between them. The CDR3 DNA reads TGTGCCAGCTCACCACCCGGGAGGAACACTGAAGCTTTCTTT. Amino acid sequence: CASSPPGRNTEAFF.

DNA of the CDR3: TGCGCCAGCAGCCGCTTCTGGGGACTCCCAGGGGAGACCCAGTACTTC. Its translation is CASSRFWGLPGETQYF. The chain links TRBV4-3 to TRBJ2-5; tentatively, D is TRBD2 (6 bases). Deletions cut 4 bases from V and 5 bases from J, with 20 bases between. Germline V gene sequence: CDR1 LGHNA, CDR2 YSLEER. The CDR3 totals 16 residues.

In its sample, this clone was seen a few times. The CDR3: CASSARRSSYEQYF. The CDR3 DNA follows: TGTGCCAGCAGTGCCAGGAGGAGCTCCTACGAGCAGTACTTC. The V call is TRBV25-1, the J call TRBJ2-7; D may be TRBD2 (5 bases). There are 14 residues in the CDR3. With 4 bases removed from V and 0 bases from J, the gap between germline ends came to 10 bases. Germline V gene data show CDR1 as MGHDK and CDR2 as SYGVNS.

The chain is built from TRBV9 and TRBJ2-7, with D perhaps matching TRBD2 (6 bases). The ends were cut back, 5 bases at V and 0 bases at J, with 15 bases in the middle. Germline CDR1 is SGDLS and CDR2 is YYNGEE. The CDR3 runs 15 residues. The CDR3 sequence is CASSLGIAVSYEQYF. CDR3 nucleotide sequence: TGTGCCAGCAGTCTTGGGATAGCGGTCTCCTACGAGCAGTACTTC.

The V call is TRBV14, the J call TRBJ1-1; D uncertain. The CDR3 covers 12 residues. Trimming removed 2 bases from V and 7 bases from J, with 8 bases in between. Germline V gives CDR1 SGHDN, CDR2 FVKESK. The CDR3 spells CASSQTFSEAFF. CDR3 bases: TGTGCCAGCAGCCAAACGTTCAGTGAAGCTTTCTTT.

This clone was recorded a few times. J is TRBJ1-4 and V is TRBV7-9, with 9 bases fitting TRBD1. The CDR3 runs 16 residues. Trimming removed 2 bases from V and 6 bases from J; junction bases left unmatched: 7. Germline V CDR1 and CDR2: SEHNR, FQNEAQ (reference sequence). This CDR3 reads CASSLSSGQGHEKLFF. The CDR3 bases are TGTGCCAGCAGCTTAAGTTCCGGACAGGGGCATGAAAAACTGTTTTTT.

This chain uses TRBV5-1 with TRBJ2-1; D may be TRBD2 (6 bases). Deletions cut 0 bases from V and 4 bases from J, with 14 bases between. Per germline, CDR1 SGHRS and CDR2 YFSETQ. The CDR3 extends over 16 amino acids. Written as DNA, the CDR3 is TGCGCCAGCAGCTTGGGGGACTCCTGGCTTTACAATGAGCAGTTCTTC. It codes for CASSLGDSWLYNEQFF.

CDR3 bases: TGTGCCAGCAGGGACGCGGGGCCTTCGACCTACGAGCAGTACTTC. Translation: CASRDAGPSTYEQYF. The chain carries TRBV7-9 and TRBJ2-7; TRBD2 is a possible D gene (6 bases). Per the germline V gene, CDR1 is SEHNR and CDR2 is FQNEAQ (reference sequence). This CDR3 region has 15 residues. The V gene lost 6 bases and the J gene lost 2 bases, with 17 bases spanning the gap.

The chain joins TRBV6-5 to TRBJ2-1, with TRBD2 matching 9 bases. The V and J ends lost 4 bases and 6 bases, in that order; junction bases with no gene match: 7. The V gene's germline CDR1 is MNHEY and CDR2 SVGAGI. CDR3 length: 15 residues. CDR3 region: CASSSPSGVGNEQFF. The DNA of the CDR3 is TGTGCCAGCAGTTCCCCTAGCGGGGTTGGCAATGAGCAGTTCTTC.

This clone was counted only a few times. This chain uses TRBV29-1 with TRBJ2-7; D might be TRBD1 (7 bases). The length of the CDR3 is 15 residues. Germline V CDR1 and CDR2: SQVTM, ANQGSEA. The V end lost 1 base, the J end lost 4 bases, and 17 bases lay between the germline ends. The CDR3 is CSVEVRQGGLYEQYF. The CDR3 coding sequence is TGCAGCGTTGAAGTGCGGCAGGGGGGTTTGTACGAGCAGTACTTC.

This clone was seen a handful of times. J is TRBJ2-1 and V is TRBV2; 13 bases map to TRBD2. In germline, CDR1 is SNHLY, CDR2 FYNNEI. V gave up 4 bases and J gave up 7 bases; unmatched junction bases: 4. This CDR3 comprises 15 residues. This CDR3 is CASSGGLAGRNEQFF. CDR3 DNA sequence: TGTGCCAGCAGTGGGGGACTAGCGGGACGAAATGAGCAGTTCTTC. The entire variable domain, with the rest obtained from reference TRBV2 and TRBJ2-1, is as follows: EPEVTQTPSHQVTQMGQEVILRCVPISNHLYFYWYRQILGQKVEFLVSFYNNEISEKSEIFDDQFSVERPDGSNFTLKIRSTKLEDSAMYFCASSGGLAGRNEQFFGPGTRLTVL.